The entry that follows covers one T cell receptor (beta chain) sequence. This record belongs to a study of blood T cell repertoires in COVID-19. In the study overall: There were acute and convalescent COVID-19 samples, and they came from the United States, Italy and Spain.

Libraries were prepared by immunoSEQ multiplex PCR; TCRdb keeps only in-frame clonotypes and omits some of them. The sample shows approximately 250,000 clones, around nine tenths of them seen only once. The V end lost 3 bases, the J end lost 8 bases, and 10 bases lay between the germline ends. This CDR3 contains 12 residues. The germline V gene has CDR1 MNHNY and CDR2 SVGAGI (reference sequence). This TCR came from a man aged 40-50 years with active or convalescent COVID-19. The source material was peripheral blood. The chain uses TRBV6-6 and TRBJ1-1; the D is unclear. CDR3 in amino acids: CASSYEIEEAFF. CDR3 DNA sequence: TGTGCCAGCAGTTATGAAATAGAGGAAGCTTTCTTT.